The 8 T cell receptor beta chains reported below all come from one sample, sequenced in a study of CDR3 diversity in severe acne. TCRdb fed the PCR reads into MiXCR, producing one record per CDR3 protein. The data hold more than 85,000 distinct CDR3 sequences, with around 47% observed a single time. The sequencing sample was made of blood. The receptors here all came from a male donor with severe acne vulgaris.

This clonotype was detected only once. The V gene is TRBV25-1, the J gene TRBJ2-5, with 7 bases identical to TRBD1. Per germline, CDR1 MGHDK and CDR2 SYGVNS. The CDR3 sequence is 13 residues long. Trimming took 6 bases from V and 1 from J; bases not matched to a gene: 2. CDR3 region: CASRRDSQETQYF. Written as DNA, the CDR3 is TGTGCCAGCAGAAGGGACAGCCAAGAGACCCAGTACTTC.

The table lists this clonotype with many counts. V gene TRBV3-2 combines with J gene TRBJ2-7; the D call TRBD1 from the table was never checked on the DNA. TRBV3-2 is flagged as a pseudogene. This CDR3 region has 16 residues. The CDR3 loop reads CASSQEGRLSSYEQYF. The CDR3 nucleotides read TGTGCCAGCAGCCAAGAAGGCCGACTGTCGTCCTACGAGCAGTACTTC.

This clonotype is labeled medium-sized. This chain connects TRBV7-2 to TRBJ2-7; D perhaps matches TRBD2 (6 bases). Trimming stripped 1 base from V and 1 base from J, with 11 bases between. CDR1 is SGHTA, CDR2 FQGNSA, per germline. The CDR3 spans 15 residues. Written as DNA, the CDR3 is TGTGCCAGCAGCTTAGGTCGGGCGGGATCCTACGAGCAGTACTTC. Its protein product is CASSLGRAGSYEQYF.

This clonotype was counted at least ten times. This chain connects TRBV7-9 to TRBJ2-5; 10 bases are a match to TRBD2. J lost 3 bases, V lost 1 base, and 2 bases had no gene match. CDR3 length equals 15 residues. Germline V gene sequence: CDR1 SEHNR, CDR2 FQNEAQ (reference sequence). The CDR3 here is CASSLVGLAEETQYF. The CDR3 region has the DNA TGTGCCAGCAGCTTAGTAGGACTAGCGGAAGAGACCCAGTACTTC.

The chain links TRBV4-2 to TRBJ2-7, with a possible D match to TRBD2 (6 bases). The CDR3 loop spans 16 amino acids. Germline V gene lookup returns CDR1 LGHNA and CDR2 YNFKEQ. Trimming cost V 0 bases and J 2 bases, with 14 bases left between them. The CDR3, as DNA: TGTGCCAGCAGCCAAGACGAAGGAGGGTTTACCTACGAGCAGTACTTC. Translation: CASSQDEGGFTYEQYF.

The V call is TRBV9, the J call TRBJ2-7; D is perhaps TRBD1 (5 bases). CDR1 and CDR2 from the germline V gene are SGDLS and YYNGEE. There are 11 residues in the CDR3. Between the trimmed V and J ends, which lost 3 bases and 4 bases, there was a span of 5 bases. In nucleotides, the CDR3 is TGTGCCAGCAGCGCAGGGTACGAGCAGTACTTC. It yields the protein CASSAGYEQYF. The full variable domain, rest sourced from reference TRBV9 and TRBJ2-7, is DSGVTQTPKHLITATGQRVTLRCSPRSGDLSVYWYQQSLDQGLQFLIQYYNGEERAKGNILERFSAQQFPDLHSELNLSSLELGDSALYFCASSAGYEQYFGPGTRLTVT.

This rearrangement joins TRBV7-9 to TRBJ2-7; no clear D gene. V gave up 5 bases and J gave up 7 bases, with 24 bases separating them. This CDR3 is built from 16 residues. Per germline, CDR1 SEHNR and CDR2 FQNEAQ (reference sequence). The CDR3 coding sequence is TGTGCCAGCAGCCCCCACCCTTTCGACTCCTTTGGGGAGCAGTACGTC. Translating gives CASSPHPFDSFGEQYV.

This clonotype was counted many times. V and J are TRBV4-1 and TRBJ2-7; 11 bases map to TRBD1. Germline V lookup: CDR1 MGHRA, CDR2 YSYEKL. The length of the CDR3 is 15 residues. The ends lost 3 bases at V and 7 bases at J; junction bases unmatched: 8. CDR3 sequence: CASSQPGTGGKEQYF. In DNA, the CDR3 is TGCGCCAGCAGCCAGCCCGGGACAGGGGGTAAGGAGCAGTACTTC.